This TCR beta chain originates from a study of blood T cell repertoires in COVID-19. Study-wide background: Samples representing acute and convalescent COVID-19 were sourced from the United States, Italy and Spain.

Trimming cost V 6 bases and J 7 bases; bases outside gene matches: 18. CDR1 and CDR2 from the germline V gene are LNHDA and SQIVND (reference sequence). This CDR3 has 17 residues. Sequencing was performed with immunoSEQ multiplex PCR; in TCRdb, only in-frame clones are kept and a portion is missing. The table has about 98,000 clones, 82% seen once. This rearrangement joins TRBV19 to TRBJ1-1, with 9 bases matching TRBD1. The receptor's source is a man between 65 and 79 years old with active or convalescent COVID-19. Sequencing was done on a sample of peripheral blood. Here the CDR3 reads CASSPLPGQGLTGEAFF. CDR3 DNA sequence: TGTGCCAGTAGCCCCCTCCCCGGACAGGGGTTAACGGGTGAAGCTTTCTTT.